The present TCR beta chain was sequenced within a study of T-cell memory formation after mild COVID-19. Trimming cost V 5 bases and J 7 bases; bases outside gene matches: 6. The CDR3 is made up of 15 amino acids. One entry per CDR3 protein, called by TCRdb with MiXCR from the 5' RACE reads. This sample has about 290,000 distinct CDR3 sequences, with more than 15% found just once. Sequencing was performed on PBMCs or a T cell subset sorted from them (not recorded which). The gene calls are TRBV12-3 or TRBV12-4 and TRBJ2-1; 12 bases are a match to TRBD2. The sequence came from a man between 18 and 35 years old who had mild COVID-19 (a few samples of this study predate the infection). Cell type and time point are not known. CDR3 sequence reads: CASSPSGGVVNEQFF. The CDR3 DNA reads TGTGCCAGCAGTCCTAGCGGGGGGGTTGTGAATGAGCAGTTCTTC.